A selection of T cell receptor beta chains follows, all from one sample in a study of blood T cells in healthy people across ages. TCRdb re-derived calls from the 5' RACE reads in MiXCR, one entry per CDR3 protein. The sample holds over a million distinct CDR3 sequences, roughly 64% seen once. Material for sequencing was blood. These receptor sequences come from a man younger than 35 in good health. Both conserved end residues are part of each CDR3. Each record gives: V gene, J gene, D gene, clone size, CDR3 DNA, CDR3 protein. D genes are given only for firm matches. Clone size is stated in some rows and not others, as once, few, many or a class when expanded.

v_call: TRBV5-1; j_call: TRBJ1-5; d_call: .; clone_size: once; cdr3_nt: TGCGCCAGCAGCCCGATGGGCGTTAGCAATCAGCCCCAGCATTTT; cdr3_aa: CASSPMGVSNQPQHF
v_call: TRBV2; j_call: TRBJ2-3; d_call: .; clone_size: .; cdr3_nt: TGTGCCAGCAGTACCGGGACATCGCCAGATACGCAGTATTTT; cdr3_aa: CASSTGTSPDTQYF
v_call: TRBV20-1; j_call: TRBJ1-2; d_call: .; clone_size: .; cdr3_nt: TGCAGTGCTCCACCGGACCTCCTGGGGTCCTATGGCTACACCTTC; cdr3_aa: CSAPPDLLGSYGYTF
v_call: TRBV19; j_call: TRBJ1-1; d_call: .; clone_size: .; cdr3_nt: TGTGCCAGTACCCAGGTGAGGAACACTGAAGCTTTCTTT; cdr3_aa: CASTQVRNTEAFF
v_call: TRBV5-1; j_call: TRBJ2-1; d_call: .; clone_size: .; cdr3_nt: TGCGCCAGCTCCCCGTGGACAGCTGGGGATGAGCAGTTCTTC; cdr3_aa: CASSPWTAGDEQFF
v_call: TRBV14; j_call: TRBJ1-1; d_call: .; clone_size: .; cdr3_nt: TGTGCCAGCAGCCCCCGATTAGGGTTGTCTGAAGCTTTCTTT; cdr3_aa: CASSPRLGLSEAFF
v_call: TRBV4-2; j_call: TRBJ1-4; d_call: .; clone_size: .; cdr3_nt: TGTGCCAGCAGCCAAGACCCGACAGTCGTCTCTGAAAAACTGTTTTTT; cdr3_aa: CASSQDPTVVSEKLFF
v_call: TRBV29-1; j_call: TRBJ2-1; d_call: TRBD2; clone_size: .; cdr3_nt: TGCAGCGTTGAGGGACTAGCGGGGCCCTACAATGAGCAGTTCTTC; cdr3_aa: CSVEGLAGPYNEQFF
v_call: TRBV5-4; j_call: TRBJ2-3; d_call: .; clone_size: .; cdr3_nt: TGTGCCAGCAGCTCCTTGGGGGCGAGCACAGATACGCAGTATTTT; cdr3_aa: CASSSLGASTDTQYF
v_call: TRBV3-1; j_call: TRBJ2-7; d_call: TRBD1; clone_size: .; cdr3_nt: TGTGCCAGCAGCCCGACAGGGGGTCAGAACGAGCAGTACTTC; cdr3_aa: CASSPTGGQNEQYF
v_call: TRBV25-1; j_call: TRBJ2-4; d_call: .; clone_size: .; cdr3_nt: TGTGCCACCGCGTGGGTAGTCAGTCCAACGGAGCAGTACTTC; cdr3_aa: CATAWVVSPTEQYF
v_call: TRBV20-1; j_call: TRBJ2-5; d_call: TRBD2; clone_size: .; cdr3_nt: TGCAGTGCTAGTTATAGCGGGGGGCCCACGGGGACCCAGTACTTC; cdr3_aa: CSASYSGGPTGTQYF
v_call: TRBV6-5; j_call: TRBJ2-5; d_call: TRBD1; clone_size: .; cdr3_nt: TGTGCCGCAGGGGGCTGGGCCCAGTACTTC; cdr3_aa: CAAGGWAQYF
v_call: TRBV27; j_call: TRBJ2-7; d_call: TRBD1; clone_size: .; cdr3_nt: TGTGCCAGCAGTTTCTCCCGGGACAGTCCTGGCTACGAGCAGTACTTC; cdr3_aa: CASSFSRDSPGYEQYF
v_call: TRBV6-1; j_call: TRBJ2-1; d_call: TRBD1; clone_size: once; cdr3_nt: TGTGCCAGCAGTAAGGAACCGGGACAGGTCTCCTACAATGAGCAGTTCTTC; cdr3_aa: CASSKEPGQVSYNEQFF
v_call: TRBV20-1; j_call: TRBJ2-5; d_call: TRBD1; clone_size: .; cdr3_nt: TGCAGTGCTAGAGAGGACAGGGGAGCCCAGTACTTC; cdr3_aa: CSAREDRGAQYF
v_call: TRBV6-1; j_call: TRBJ2-3; d_call: TRBD2; clone_size: .; cdr3_nt: TGTGCCAGCAGCCAAAAAGAGCGGGGGATGAAGCGGGATACGCAGTATTTT; cdr3_aa: CASSQKERGMKRDTQYF
v_call: TRBV3-1; j_call: TRBJ1-1; d_call: TRBD1; clone_size: many; cdr3_nt: TGTGCCAGCAGTCAAGGACAGGGGACTGAAGCTTTCTTT; cdr3_aa: CASSQGQGTEAFF
v_call: TRBV6-6; j_call: TRBJ2-5; d_call: .; clone_size: few; cdr3_nt: TGTGCCAGCAGCCAAGCTCCCCCTGGGGAGACCCAGTACTTC; cdr3_aa: CASSQAPPGETQYF
v_call: TRBV12-3/TRBV12-4; j_call: TRBJ2-3; d_call: .; clone_size: .; cdr3_nt: TGTGCCAGCAGCCGGGACCGCGTGGGCGGTACGCAGTATTTT; cdr3_aa: CASSRDRVGGTQYF
v_call: TRBV4-3; j_call: TRBJ2-5; d_call: TRBD2; clone_size: .; cdr3_nt: TGCGCCAGCAGCCAAGAATCTGGAGGGCGGGAGCAGTACTTC; cdr3_aa: CASSQESGGREQYF
v_call: TRBV4-1; j_call: TRBJ2-1; d_call: .; clone_size: .; cdr3_nt: TGCGCCAGCAGCCAAATACAAATACGAGAGCAGTTCTTC; cdr3_aa: CASSQIQIREQFF